This T cell receptor (beta chain) was documented in a study of cytomegalovirus exposure and HLA in healthy donors. Concerning this clone: The antigen remains unidentified.

PCR used 60 Vbeta primers and 13 Jbeta primers. Authors' methods: Later reanalysis found 75 million to 100 million unique TCR beta chains, 10 million to 14 million of them shared. Measured with immunoSEQ multiplex PCR; TCRdb has only the in-frame clones, and not every one. V and J calls plus clone size are reproduced from that table; the DNA served to infer D and trimming. Among 150,000 to 200,000 clones listed, around 80% were seen once. General study findings and limits: Among the CMV-associated chains, a few were confirmed in vitro as specific for CMV antigens. With high specificity and sensitivity, the classifier reportedly diagnosed cytomegalovirus status. Based on reports, TCR beta sequences accurately predicted HLA-A and HLA-B alleles for most subjects.

Trimming shortened V by 5 bases and J by 3 bases, and 17 bases separated the two germline ends. Germline values: CDR1 SEHNR, CDR2 FQNEAQ (reference sequence). The CDR3 is 15 residues long. The sequenced sample consisted of PBMCs. The rearrangement joins TRBV7-9 to TRBJ2-7; D is unresolved. This TCR derives from a woman aged 25-40 years in good health and CMV-seropositive. This CDR3 reads CASSRVLDTDYEQYF. The CDR3 bases are TGTGCCAGCAGCCGCGTCTTAGACACCGACTACGAGCAGTACTTC.